One T cell receptor (beta chain) is described in this entry. The target antigen is unknown. The DNA is left out, because the CDR3 cannot be placed on it with certainty; the CDR3 is given as TCRdb lists it. TCRdb reprocessed the 5' RACE reads via MiXCR and lists one record per CDR3 protein. The sample comprises 11,000 or so distinct CDR3 sequences, about 45% of which are singletons, and around a quarter rests with the top ten. This sample was included in a study of T cell repertoires and leukemia-associated antigens. For the study at large: Samples yielded about 3.3 to 5.0 million effective reads each, 15 million to 20 million overall. Study conclusions and caveats: Whether expanded clones are antigen-specific and functional remains untested.

A total of 20 residues make up the CDR3, ends included. Germline V lookup: CDR1 SGHRS, CDR2 YFSETQ. The CD3+ T cells first had an overnight rest without serum. Input material: CD3+ T cells sorted from blood and cultured. The sequence derives from a female donor in good health. The V call is TRBV5-1, the J call TRBJ1-1; the table gives TRBD1 as D, unverified against the DNA. CDR3 region: CASSFYICSALTGGNTEAFF.